The 21 T cell receptor beta chains below were found in one sample sequenced in a study of CD8 T cells in Susac syndrome. RNA was extracted with the RNeasy kit, and a quantity of about 0.45 to 1 ug was reverse transcribed using random hexamers. Via MiXCR, TCRdb re-called the immunoSEQ multiplex PCR reads, giving one row per CDR3 protein. Altogether some 180,000 distinct CDR3 sequences are present, about 94% being singletons, with the ten largest covering around 0.094%. Sequenced material: CD4+ T cells from PBMCs. These receptors all stem from a human donor with Susac syndrome.

The chain is built from TRBV7-9 and TRBJ2-5, with 8 bases fitting TRBD2. Trimming cost V 7 bases and J 4 bases; bases outside gene matches: 11. CDR1 is SEHNR and CDR2 is FQNEAQ in the germline V gene (reference sequence). CDR3 length: 15 amino acids. CDR3 sequence (DNA): TGTGCCAGCAACCCTGTGGCGGGAGGAGGAGAGACCCAGTACTTC. This gives the protein CASNPVAGGGETQYF.

V usage is TRBV6-1 and J usage is TRBJ2-2; D is unclear. CDR3 length equals 15 residues. Deletions cut 11 bases from V and 1 base from J, with 17 bases between. The germline CDR1 and CDR2 sequences are MNHNS and SASEGT. The CDR3 region has the DNA TGTGCCTCCAGTAGGGAAAGGTGGAACACCGGGGAGCTGTTTTTT. This gives the protein CASSRERWNTGELFF.

The chain carries TRBV6-1 and TRBJ2-4; 7 bases agree with TRBD1. J gave up 6 bases and V 6 bases, and 8 bases lay outside the gene matches. CDR3 length: 14 amino acids. Germline-derived CDR1 and CDR2 are MNHNS and SASEGT. The CDR3 sequence is CASRLDRVGNIQYF. The CDR3 region has the DNA TGTGCCAGCAGACTCGACAGGGTGGGAAACATTCAGTACTTC.

The rearrangement joins TRBV12-3 or TRBV12-4 to TRBJ2-1; TRBD1 aligns across 9 bases. This CDR3 region has 14 residues. With V trimmed by 3 bases and J by 8 bases, 5 bases remained unmatched. DNA for the CDR3: TGTGCCAGCAGTTTTGGACAGGGGATGGATGAGCAGTTCTTC. Translated: CASSFGQGMDEQFF.

The chain uses TRBV29-1 and TRBJ1-2; 8 positions agree with TRBD1. The trim removed 3 bases at V and 5 bases at J, leaving 8 bases unmatched. From germline, CDR1 is SQVTM and CDR2 ANQGSEA. CDR3 length: 14 residues. The CDR3 coding sequence is TGCAGCGTTGACCCTGGACAGGGTGGTTATGGCTACACCTTC. Translating it yields CSVDPGQGGYGYTF. Together with reference TRBV29-1 and TRBJ1-2, the CDR3 gives the full variable domain: SAVISQKPSRDICQRGTSLTIQCQVDSQVTMMFWYRQQPGQSLTLIATANQGSEATYESGFVIDKFPISRPNLTFSTLTVSNMSPEDSSIYLCSVDPGQGGYGYTFGSGTRLTVV.

This clonotype has only one observation. The CDR3 DNA sequence: TGTGCCAGCAGCTTGCCCGGGGGAAACACCATATATTTT. It specifies CASSLPGGNTIYF. The V call is TRBV5-4, the J call TRBJ1-3; D uncertain. Per the germline V gene, CDR1 is SGHNT and CDR2 is YYREEE (reference sequence). Trimming took off 1 base at V and 4 bases at J, with 6 bases between the two ends. The CDR3 is 13 residues long.

V usage is TRBV5-4 and J usage is TRBJ1-6; TRBD1 matches at 9 bases. Germline CDR1 SGHNT, CDR2 YYREEE (reference sequence). This CDR3 is 18 amino acids long. Germline trimming cut 4 bases from V and 8 bases from J; bases unmatched to any gene: 16. In DNA, the CDR3 is TGTGCCAGCAGCCCCGACATAATGGGACAGGGTTTGTATTCACCCCTCCACTTT. Translating gives CASSPDIMGQGLYSPLHF.

The gene calls are TRBV15 and TRBJ1-1; 9 bases fit TRBD1. The CDR3 loop spans 17 amino acids. The junction had 12 bases not matched to a gene; V was cut back by 1 base and J by 6 bases. Germline values: CDR1 LNHNV, CDR2 YYDKDF (reference sequence). The CDR3 reads CATSRGYPGQGISEAFF. The CDR3 nucleotides read TGTGCCACCAGCAGAGGGTATCCGGGACAGGGTATCTCTGAAGCTTTCTTT. Full variable domain (missing parts from reference TRBV15 and TRBJ1-1): DAMVIQNPRYQVTQFGKPVTLSCSQTLNHNVMYWYQQKSSQAPKLLFHYYDKDFNNEADTPDNFQSRRPNTSFCFLDIRSPGLGDTAMYLCATSRGYPGQGISEAFFGQGTRLTVV.

The chain links TRBV30 to TRBJ2-7; 9 nucleotides agree with TRBD1. The germline V gene encodes CDR1 GTSNPN and CDR2 SVGIG (reference sequence). This CDR3 is 13 amino acids long. The V segment lost 3 bases and the J segment 5 bases; nucleotides outside the gene matches: 5. CDR3 nucleotides: TGTGCCTGGAGGAGGGACAGGGTCCACGAGCAGTACTTC. This sequence encodes CAWRRDRVHEQYF.

The V and J genes are TRBV29-1 and TRBJ2-2, with D perhaps matching TRBD1 (6 bases). Germline CDR1 reads SQVTM; CDR2 reads ANQGSEA. V was cut by 6 bases and J by 1 base, with 15 bases left in between. This CDR3 has 15 amino acids. CDR3: CSVRGRGLNTGELFF. The CDR3 nucleotides read TGCAGCGTCCGGGGAAGGGGGTTGAACACCGGGGAGCTGTTTTTT.

The chain recombines TRBV12-3 or TRBV12-4 with TRBJ1-6; 11 nucleotides line up with TRBD1. The trim removed 5 bases at V and 7 bases at J, leaving 4 bases unmatched. This CDR3 has 15 amino acids. The CDR3 loop reads CASSGTGGINSPLHF. The CDR3 nucleotides are TGTGCCAGCAGTGGGACAGGGGGGATAAATTCACCCCTCCACTTT.

The CDR3 sequence is CASSPRTGDNEQFF. The CDR3 DNA is TGTGCCAGCAGCCCGCGCACAGGTGACAATGAGCAGTTCTTC. V gene TRBV14 combines with J gene TRBJ2-1; possible D gene TRBD1, 5 bases. The V and J ends lost 4 bases and 5 bases respectively, with 12 bases between them. CDR1 is SGHDN and CDR2 is FVKESK in the germline V gene. CDR3 length: 14 residues.

This chain links TRBV23-1 with TRBJ2-5; D is unclear. TRBV23-1 is noted as an ORF with a role that remains uncertain. The V end lost 1 base, the J end lost 5 bases, and 17 bases lay between the germline ends. This CDR3 has 16 residues. CDR3 nucleotides: TGCGCCAGCAGTCAATGGCACCGAATCGCCCGTGAGACCCAGTACTTC. This encodes CASSQWHRIARETQYF.

The rearrangement joins TRBV30 to TRBJ1-2, with D possibly TRBD1 on 5 matching bases. This CDR3 has 14 residues. CDR1 is GTSNPN and CDR2 is SVGIG in the germline V gene (reference sequence). V lost 3 bases and J 0 bases, leaving 11 bases between the germline ends. For the CDR3, the DNA is TGTGCCTGGAGGGGACTCGGGGCTAACTATGGCTACACCTTC. As protein: CAWRGLGANYGYTF. Looking up the rest from reference TRBV30 and TRBJ1-2 gives the full variable domain: SQTIHQWPATLVQPVGSPLSLECTVEGTSNPNLYWYRQAAGRGLQLLFYSVGIGQISSEVPQNLSASRPQDRQFILSSKKLLLSDSGFYLCAWRGLGANYGYTFGSGTRLTVV.

This chain joins TRBV20-1 and TRBJ2-6, with D possibly TRBD1 on 5 matching bases. This CDR3 region has 14 residues. Germline loops: CDR1 DFQATT, CDR2 SNEGSKA (reference sequence). V dropped 4 bases and J dropped 2 bases, with 9 bases sitting between them. CDR3 sequence (DNA): TGCAGTGCTAAAATGGGGCCTGGGGCCAACGTCCTGACTTTC. Encoded protein: CSAKMGPGANVLTF.

The rearrangement joins TRBV25-1 to TRBJ2-1, with 7 bases identical to TRBD2. The CDR3 spans 13 residues. V was clipped by 5 bases and J by 10 bases; unmatched bases: 8. The germline V gene encodes CDR1 MGHDK and CDR2 SYGVNS. The CDR3 nucleotides read TGTGCCAGCAGTTTCTGGGGGGGTAGGGAGCAGTTCTTC. Translation: CASSFWGGREQFF.

This clonotype was seen a few times. The chain couples TRBV6-1 to TRBJ1-5; D is undetermined. V lost 6 bases, J lost 2 bases, and 14 bases lay in between. The CDR3 loop spans 15 amino acids. Germline V gives CDR1 MNHNS, CDR2 SASEGT. CDR3 DNA sequence: TGTGCCAGCAGCGAGTGGGGTCGGGGCAATCAGCCCCAGCATTTT. This translates into CASSEWGRGNQPQHF.

This rearrangement joins TRBV11-2 to TRBJ2-3; 7 nucleotides align to TRBD2. The CDR3 runs to 14 residues. V was pared by 6 bases and J by 2 bases, with 5 bases of the junction left unmatched. The germline V gene has CDR1 SGHAT and CDR2 FQNNGV. CDR3 bases: TGTGCCAGCAGTCCTGGGACTATCACAGATACGCAGTATTTT. It encodes CASSPGTITDTQYF.

The chain has TRBV20-1 and TRBJ1-1; D unclear. Per the germline V gene, CDR1 is DFQATT and CDR2 is SNEGSKA (reference sequence). The germline V and J ends were trimmed by 0 bases and 4 bases, with 9 bases remaining between them. The CDR3 covers 13 residues. The CDR3 region is CSARDGRGTEAFF. For the CDR3, the DNA is TGCAGTGCTAGAGATGGACGCGGCACTGAAGCTTTCTTT.

This chain uses TRBV20-1 with TRBJ2-1, with D perhaps matching TRBD2 (6 bases). Germline CDR1 is DFQATT and CDR2 is SNEGSKA (reference sequence). There are 14 residues in the CDR3. V was pared by 2 bases and J by 3 bases, with 11 bases between. The CDR3 DNA reads as TGCAGTGCTAGAATGGGACTGGACTACAATGAGCAGTTCTTC. Protein: CSARMGLDYNEQFF.

The chain combines TRBV4-1 with TRBJ2-5; D is possibly TRBD1 (6 bases). The CDR3 is 17 amino acids. V was trimmed by 4 bases and J by 1 base, leaving 19 bases between them. CDR1 is MGHRA and CDR2 is YSYEKL in the germline V gene. The CDR3 sequence: CASSPHGPGAIQETQYF. The CDR3 DNA reads as TGCGCCAGCAGCCCACATGGGCCAGGGGCGATCCAAGAGACCCAGTACTTC.